These 26 T cell receptor beta chains share one sample of origin, sequenced in a study of cytomegalovirus exposure and HLA in healthy donors. A multiplex PCR was run with 60 Vbeta primers and 13 Jbeta primers. The method was immunoSEQ multiplex PCR; TCRdb's version includes in-frame clones alone and lacks a portion of them. This sample carries about 140,000 clones, over 75% of them seen once, and the ten largest clones take 1.5% to 2%. The sequenced material came from PBMCs. These receptors were obtained from a middle-aged man in good health and CMV-seronegative.

Only one count was recorded for this clone. The rearrangement links TRBV5-6 to TRBJ2-7, with TRBD2 matching over 7 bases. V lost 3 bases, J lost 6 bases, and 12 bases stayed unmatched. This CDR3 spans 15 amino acids. Germline CDR1 SGHDT, CDR2 YYEEEE. CDR3: CASSSPGGLTLEQYF. In DNA, the CDR3 is TGTGCCAGCAGCTCTCCGGGGGGATTGACCCTCGAGCAGTACTTC.

This clone was seen only a few times. The rearrangement links TRBV2 to TRBJ2-6; weak D call: TRBD1 (6 bases). The CDR3 totals 16 residues. CDR1 is SNHLY and CDR2 is FYNNEI in the germline V gene. Trimming cost V 7 bases and J 0 bases, with 13 bases left between them. The DNA for the CDR3 is TGTGCCAGCACTACCAAGACAGGCTCTGGGGCCAACGTCCTGACTTTC. Translation: CASTTKTGSGANVLTF.

The CDR3 region is CASSEALFSGGYNEQFF. CDR3 bases: TGTGCCAGCAGTGAAGCGCTTTTTAGCGGGGGATACAATGAGCAGTTCTTC. The rearrangement links TRBV2 to TRBJ2-1, with 9 bases fitting TRBD2. The V gene's germline CDR1 is SNHLY and CDR2 FYNNEI. With V trimmed by 0 bases and J by 4 bases, 7 bases remained unmatched. The CDR3 runs 17 residues.

This clone was counted once. The chain uses TRBV19 and TRBJ2-5, with D perhaps matching TRBD1 (5 bases). The CDR3 totals 13 residues. Trimming took 6 bases from V and 5 from J, leaving 13 bases between them. Germline V gene sequence: CDR1 LNHDA, CDR2 SQIVND (reference sequence). CDR3 amino acids: CASSTQGWETQYF. The DNA of the CDR3 is TGTGCCAGTAGCACCCAGGGTTGGGAGACCCAGTACTTC.

The chain joins TRBV6-4 to TRBJ2-3; TRBD2 agrees at 10 bases. This CDR3 contains 16 residues. The germline CDR1 and CDR2 sequences are MRHNA and SNTAGT. Unmatched junction bases numbered 3, after V lost 0 bases and J lost 3 bases. This chain's CDR3 is CASSDSASGSTDTQYF. CDR3 nucleotide sequence: TGTGCCAGCAGTGACTCAGCTAGCGGGAGTACAGATACGCAGTATTTT.

This chain joins TRBV14 and TRBJ2-1; no reliable D call. Trimming left V 1 base short and J 7 bases short, with 11 bases between. The CDR3 runs 14 residues. Germline CDR1 is SGHDN and CDR2 is FVKESK. The CDR3 sequence: CASSQARVANEQFF. CDR3 DNA sequence: TGTGCCAGCAGCCAAGCTCGAGTTGCGAATGAGCAGTTCTTC.

The CDR3 nucleotides read TGCGCCAGCAGCCAAGACAGGGACCCTAGCGATCAGTACTTC. It encodes CASSQDRDPSDQYF. The chain is built from TRBV4-1 and TRBJ2-7, with TRBD2 as a possible D gene (6 bases). CDR3 length: 14 residues. Germline assignment: CDR1 MGHRA and CDR2 YSYEKL. V was pared by 0 bases and J by 10 bases, with 16 bases between.

The gene calls are TRBV9 and TRBJ1-4; TRBD1 matches at 7 bases. With V trimmed by 3 bases and J by 7 bases, 9 bases remained unmatched. The germline CDR1 and CDR2 sequences are SGDLS and YYNGEE. This CDR3 has 15 residues. CDR3 loop: CASSGDRAKGEKLFF. For the CDR3, the DNA is TGTGCCAGCAGCGGCGACAGGGCGAAGGGTGAAAAACTGTTTTTT.

This clone was picked up a small number of times. This sequence joins TRBV6-1 and TRBJ1-3; the match to TRBD1 covers 7 bases. The CDR3 has 14 residues. J lost 2 bases, V lost 6 bases, and 4 bases had no gene match. Germline CDR1 MNHNS, CDR2 SASEGT. The CDR3 protein is CASSPQGAGNTIYF. For the CDR3, the DNA is TGTGCCAGCAGCCCTCAGGGGGCTGGAAACACCATATATTTT.

This chain links TRBV6-5 with TRBJ1-4; a possible D gene is TRBD1 (6 bases). V was trimmed by 4 bases and J by 8 bases, leaving 14 bases between them. Germline lookup yields CDR1 MNHEY and CDR2 SVGAGI. The CDR3 runs to 14 residues. The CDR3 DNA reads TGTGCCAGCAGTTCCCGGGACACCTTAGAAAAACTGTTTTTT. Its protein is CASSSRDTLEKLFF.

The chain combines TRBV11-2 with TRBJ2-5; 8 bases align to TRBD2. The CDR3 totals 12 residues. Germline V gene sequence: CDR1 SGHAT, CDR2 FQNNGV. Losses at the gene ends were 5 bases for V and 8 bases for J; bases not matched to a gene: 4. For the CDR3, the DNA is TGTGCCAGCAGCGTCGGGAGGGACACCCAGTACTTC. As protein: CASSVGRDTQYF.

J is TRBJ1-2 and V is TRBV29-1; D perhaps matches TRBD1 (5 bases). Germline V gives CDR1 SQVTM, CDR2 ANQGSEA. The CDR3 loop spans 14 amino acids. Deletions cut 1 base from V and 3 bases from J, with 12 bases between. CDR3 in amino acids: CSVEAQGWDYGYTF. DNA for the CDR3: TGCAGCGTTGAAGCCCAGGGCTGGGACTATGGCTACACCTTC.

CDR3 sequence (DNA): TGTGCCAGCAGCCAATTGGGGGGACTAGCGGAAGAGACCCAGTACTTC. It is translated as CASSQLGGLAEETQYF. The rearrangement links TRBV4-2 to TRBJ2-5, with 11 bases identical to TRBD2. The CDR3 consists of 16 residues. Germline values: CDR1 LGHNA, CDR2 YNFKEQ. Trimming removed 2 bases from V and 3 bases from J; junction bases left unmatched: 5.

This sequence joins TRBV5-4 and TRBJ2-5; tentative D call: TRBD2 (5 bases). Germline CDR1 SGHNT, CDR2 YYREEE (reference sequence). V was shortened by 2 bases and J by 2 bases, with 13 bases between the two germline ends. CDR3 length: 15 residues. For the CDR3, the DNA is TGTGCCAGCAGCTTTCGCACCGACTATCAAGAGACCCAGTACTTC. It is translated as CASSFRTDYQETQYF.

The chain combines TRBV6-1 with TRBJ2-1; 14 positions agree with TRBD2. CDR3 length equals 18 residues. Trimming removed 5 bases from V and 9 bases from J; junction bases left unmatched: 15. In germline, CDR1 is MNHNS, CDR2 SASEGT. CDR3 DNA: TGTGCCAGCAGTAAAGGACTAGCGGGAGGCCCCTCTGTTTCTGAGCAGTTCTTC. It yields the protein CASSKGLAGGPSVSEQFF.

This clone was counted between two and nine times. The chain carries TRBV6-6 and TRBJ1-5; unclear D gene. CDR3 length equals 14 residues. V lost 2 bases to trimming and J lost 7 bases, with 12 bases between them. Germline-derived CDR1 and CDR2 are MNHNY and SVGAGI (reference sequence). This chain's CDR3 is CASSYPREGQPQHF. Written as DNA, the CDR3 is TGTGCCAGCAGTTACCCCCGGGAGGGACAGCCCCAGCATTTT.

This sequence joins TRBV6-1 and TRBJ2-2, with 12 bases lining up with TRBD2. The CDR3 has 19 amino acids. The germline V gene has CDR1 MNHNS and CDR2 SASEGT. V lost 2 bases, J lost 7 bases, and 14 bases stayed unmatched. The CDR3 loop reads CASSERLAGALTDVGELFF. In nucleotides, the CDR3 is TGTGCCAGCAGTGAACGACTAGCGGGGGCGCTAACCGACGTCGGGGAGCTGTTTTTT.

The rearrangement links TRBV7-8 to TRBJ2-5, with TRBD2 matching over 8 bases. The better agreement between TRBJ2-7 and the DNA end casts doubt on the J call. CDR3 size: 15 residues. The germline gives CDR1 SGHVS, CDR2 FQNEAQ. The CDR3 spells CASSLTGGGSYEQYF. Here the CDR3 DNA reads TGTGCCAGCAGCTTAACGGGAGGGGGATCCTACGAGCAGTACTTC.

The chain joins TRBV19 to TRBJ2-7, with D perhaps TRBD2 (5 bases). Per germline, CDR1 LNHDA and CDR2 SQIVND (reference sequence). The CDR3 extends over 16 amino acids. V dropped 3 bases and J dropped 5 bases, with 20 bases sitting between them. CDR3 nucleotides: TGTGCCAGTAGTATTAGTGAGGGCTCCGTTGTCCACGAGCAGTACTTC. Translated: CASSISEGSVVHEQYF.

This clone showed up just once. The chain is built from TRBV10-3 and TRBJ1-2, with 8 bases identical to TRBD1. Trimming removed 4 bases from V and 0 bases from J; junction bases left unmatched: 1. Germline V gene data show CDR1 as ENHRY and CDR2 as SYGVKD. The CDR3 runs 14 residues. This chain's CDR3 is CAISGTGTNYGYTF. DNA of the CDR3: TGTGCCATCAGTGGGACAGGGACTAACTATGGCTACACCTTC.

The chain joins TRBV30 to TRBJ2-1; D not resolved. V dropped 4 bases and J dropped 0 bases, with 10 bases sitting between them. The CDR3 contains 14 residues. In germline, CDR1 is GTSNPN, CDR2 SVGIG (reference sequence). The CDR3 reads CAWNGVSSYNEQFF. CDR3 in DNA: TGTGCCTGGAACGGAGTAAGCTCCTACAATGAGCAGTTCTTC.

The gene calls are TRBV28 and TRBJ1-4; no firm D call. The germline V gene encodes CDR1 MDHEN and CDR2 SYDVKM. There are 13 residues in the CDR3. The V and J ends lost 2 bases and 8 bases respectively, with 9 bases between them. The CDR3 DNA reads TGTGCCAGCAGTTTACAAACTAGAGAAAAACTGTTTTTT. This gives the protein CASSLQTREKLFF.

The rearrangement joins TRBV20-1 to TRBJ1-1; D is uncertain. The germline gives CDR1 DFQATT, CDR2 SNEGSKA (reference sequence). There are 11 residues in the CDR3. Trimming stripped 6 bases from V and 1 base from J, with 6 bases between. The CDR3 DNA reads as TGCAGTGCGGGCGAGAACACTGAAGCTTTCTTT. It yields the protein CSAGENTEAFF.

This chain's CDR3 is CASSPEQGDYGYTF. In DNA form, the CDR3 reads TGTGCCAGCTCCCCAGAACAGGGGGACTATGGCTACACCTTC. The V gene is TRBV18, the J gene TRBJ1-2; TRBD1 matches at 8 bases. This CDR3 spans 14 amino acids. Germline-derived CDR1 and CDR2 are KGHSH and LQKENI. Losses at the gene ends were 6 bases for V and 3 bases for J; bases not matched to a gene: 6.

The chain's CDR3 is CASSLVFFGGGTDTQYF. As DNA, the CDR3 is TGTGCCAGCAGCTTAGTCTTCTTTGGCGGGGGCACAGATACGCAGTATTTT. The J gene is TRBJ2-3, the V gene TRBV7-2; D may be TRBD2 (6 bases). The germline V and J ends were trimmed by 1 base and 1 base, with 15 bases remaining between them. The germline V gene has CDR1 SGHTA and CDR2 FQGNSA. The CDR3 length is 17 residues. Combining the CDR3 with reference TRBV7-2 and TRBJ2-3 gives the whole variable domain GAGVSQSPSNKVTEKGKDVELRCDPISGHTALYWYRQSLGQGLEFLIYFQGNSAPDKSGLPSDRFSAERTGGSVSTLTIQRTQQEDSAVYLCASSLVFFGGGTDTQYFGPGTRLTVL.

This clone was seen a single time. The V call is TRBV12-5, the J call TRBJ2-7; the match to TRBD1 covers 8 bases. Germline V gives CDR1 LGHNT, CDR2 FRNRAP. V lost 6 bases, J lost 2 bases, and 12 bases stayed unmatched. The CDR3 contains 16 residues. The CDR3 nucleotides are TGTGCTAGTGGGCCTGACAGGGGAGCTGACCCCTACGAGCAGTACTTC. Encoded protein: CASGPDRGADPYEQYF.